The clone carrying this T cell receptor beta chain has ten or more counts. This sample was taken from a study of spatial heterogeneity in lung cancer. The CDR3 is 13 residues long. Germline values: CDR1 LGHNT, CDR2 FRNRAP. V was shortened by 7 bases and J by 2 bases, with 10 bases between the two germline ends. MiXCR, applied by TCRdb to the 5' RACE reads, yields one record per CDR3 protein. Of about 70,000 distinct CDR3 sequences listed, 8% to 9% are singletons. Time point meaning: blood at routine non-recurrence follow-up after resection. The material sequenced was PBMCs, taken at follow-up. The TCR originated in a female donor with early-stage non-small cell lung cancer. V usage is TRBV12-5 and J usage is TRBJ2-3, with D hard to call. In DNA form, the CDR3 reads TGTGCTAGTGCCCCGGTGTCCACAGATACGCAGTATTTT. Its translation: CASAPVSTDTQYF.